This TCR beta chain was captured in a study of blood T cell repertoires in COVID-19 (dated by TCRdb to 2018 to 2021). Regarding the complete study: Collaborator samples came from the United States, Italy and Spain and covered acute and convalescent phases of COVID-19. Subjects who had been exposed to COVID-19, were actively infected with it, or had recovered from it provided the deeply sampled blood TCRbeta repertoires that made up the dataset. Where available, HLA class I and class II types were taken from metadata supplied by the sample provider and were not determined by assay-based typing. The prospective study material was composed of cDNA or gDNA derived from T cells, B-cell-depleted T cells, or PBMCs. The repertoires were released in a freely available public database meant as a resource for research on the immune response to SARS-CoV-2. A de-identified subject ID, COVID-19 status, age in years and sex were almost always included in the sample metadata. Samples came from the ongoing ImmuneRACE study (first 160 participants) plus 1,254 subjects from 6 global collaborators. General conclusions and limits of the study: The quantity of clinical and demographic metadata differed by source and by participant and was supplied without curation.

Trimming accounts for 0 bases at V and 1 base at J, while the number of junction bases matched to no gene is 12. From the cysteine through the phenylalanine, the CDR3 covers 19 amino acids. The retained sequence is limited to the CDR3, 57 bases, with the frame set at the first base. CDR1 MNHEY and CDR2 SVGEGT were looked up in the germline V gene. This clone occurred a few times. Its antigen target is currently unknown. No base qualities exist here, and no much larger clone lies one base off it. TCRbeta CDR3 regions were amplified from genomic DNA by means of the immunoSEQ Assay, a bias-controlled multiplex PCR. Processing in the source paper ran as follows. Within the assay, amplification of reference gene primers was used to estimate how many nucleated cells each sample contained. To quantify the absolute abundance of each unique TCRbeta CDR3 rearrangement, sequence reads were collapsed and filtered. Productive Simpson clonality was computed per sample as the square root of Simpson's diversity index over productive rearrangements. This is the immuneACCESS table as TCRdb keeps it, with only in-frame sequences that have V and J called. A part of the clones is gone; compared with another copy, unresolved V genes explain less than half, and the rest is unexplained. That table is the source of V, J and clone size, and D and trimming were worked out from the DNA. Present in this sample are roughly 140,000 clones, under 85% of which were seen just once. 3.7% of the sample is in the top ten clones.

Whole blood was collected in K2EDTA tubes by collaborating institutions according to the institutions' own protocols. For TCRbeta analysis, collaborator samples were shipped as frozen whole blood, as isolated PBMCs, or as DNA extracted from either sample type. This receptor chain uses TRBV6-2 or TRBV6-3 and TRBJ1-2, and 9 junctional nucleotides match TRBD1. This receptor was obtained from a woman older than 75 with acute or convalescent COVID-19. Sequenced: peripheral blood. Read as DNA, the sequence is TGTGCCAGCAGTTACTCGTCCGGGACAGGGCGCCTTCATAACTATGGCTACACCTTC. Its translation is CASSYSSGTGRLHNYGYTF.